This T cell receptor (beta chain) was retrieved from a study of radiotherapy plus CTLA-4 blockade in lung cancer. The CDR3 spans 15 residues. The germline V gene has CDR1 SGHRS and CDR2 YFSETQ. V dropped 0 bases and J dropped 8; count of bases not matched to a gene: 7. TCRdb's table, derived via immunoSEQ multiplex PCR, lists solely in-frame clones and lacks some. The table includes 95,000 to 150,000 clones, around 89% detected once. The chain employs TRBV5-1 and TRBJ2-1; 8 bases align to TRBD2. The source is a human donor with non-small cell lung cancer that progressed on radiotherapy plus ipilimumab. Sequencing was performed on peripheral blood, taken from a patient treated with radiotherapy plus ipilimumab. As DNA, the CDR3 is TGCGCCAGCAGCTTGGAAGGTAGCGGGATCGATGAGCAGTTCTTC. The encoded protein is CASSLEGSGIDEQFF.